The rows below give T cell receptor beta chains drawn from one sample of a study of T cell responses to AZD1222 COVID-19 vaccine. Assay used: immunoSEQ multiplex PCR; TCRdb lists only in-frame clones, some missing. The data show 98,000 or so clones, with 93% seen just once and less than 6.5% held by the top ten. Source: peripheral blood, taken on day 0 of AZD1222 vaccination. All receptors come from an adult in good health. The CDR3 runs from the conserved cysteine through the conserved F or W. D genes are given only for firm matches. Rows give clone size only sometimes, using once, few, many, or a class for an expanded clone.

NA	TRBJ2-3	12	TRBV7-7	NA	CAVGPGTDTQYF	TGTGCCGTCGGCCCGGGAACAGATACGCAGTATTTT
NA	TRBJ1-5	13	TRBV2	NA	CASRIYSNQPQHF	TGTGCCAGCAGAATATATAGCAATCAGCCCCAGCATTTT
NA	TRBJ2-1	15	TRBV5-1	NA	CASSLEAGAYNEQFF	TGCGCCAGCAGCTTGGAGGCAGGAGCCTACAATGAGCAGTTCTTC
NA	TRBJ1-1	13	TRBV6-7	TRBD1	CASSKTGATEAFF	TGTGCCAGCAGCAAGACAGGGGCTACTGAAGCTTTCTTT
NA	TRBJ2-1	15	TRBV9	TRBD1	CASSVGRQGADEQFF	TGTGCCAGCAGCGTAGGTCGGCAGGGGGCCGATGAGCAGTTCTTC
NA	TRBJ2-7	15	TRBV11-2	TRBD1	CASSLDGTGAYEQYF	TGTGCCAGCAGCTTAGACGGGACAGGGGCCTACGAGCAGTACTTC
NA	TRBJ1-1	13	TRBV6-5	NA	CASRGRSNTEAFF	TGTGCCAGCAGGGGACGGTCGAACACTGAAGCTTTCTTT
NA	TRBJ2-7	13	TRBV6-1	NA	CASSEVVGGEQYF	TGTGCCAGCAGTGAAGTAGTGGGGGGCGAGCAGTACTTC
NA	TRBJ2-6	17	TRBV5-6	NA	CASSLLGLSDGANVLTF	TGTGCCAGCAGCTTGCTGGGTTTGTCGGATGGGGCCAACGTCCTGACTTTC
NA	TRBJ1-5	15	TRBV6-1	NA	CASSEAEGRYQPQHF	TGTGCCAGCAGTGAAGCGGAAGGGCGTTATCAGCCCCAGCATTTT
NA	TRBJ1-3	15	TRBV7-8	NA	CASSLKRGLGNTIYF	TGTGCCAGCAGCTTAAAGCGGGGGCTTGGAAACACCATATATTTT
NA	TRBJ1-4	19	TRBV27	TRBD1	CASRRFIGQGWATNEKLFF	TGTGCCAGCAGACGATTTATAGGACAGGGTTGGGCAACTAATGAAAAACTGTTTTTT
NA	TRBJ1-2	14	TRBV6-5	NA	CASRPPRGNYGYTF	TGTGCCAGCAGACCCCCCAGGGGAAACTATGGCTACACCTTC
NA	TRBJ2-1	14	TRBV7-3	NA	CASSLFSQFGGQFF	TGTGCCAGCAGCTTATTTTCCCAATTCGGTGGGCAGTTCTTC
NA	TRBJ2-4	15	TRBV7-2	TRBD2	CASSLAVAGGNIQYF	TGTGCCAGCAGCTTAGCGGTAGCGGGAGGAAACATTCAGTACTTC
NA	TRBJ2-1	18	TRBV11-2	TRBD2	CASSLFGLAGAMGNEQFF	TGTGCCAGCAGCTTATTCGGGCTAGCGGGAGCAATGGGGAATGAGCAGTTCTTC
NA	TRBJ2-1	17	TRBV29-1	NA	CSARTSAIADGYNEQFF	TGCAGCGCCCGAACCTCCGCTATAGCGGACGGTTACAATGAGCAGTTCTTC
NA	TRBJ2-3	14	TRBV2	TRBD1	CATLSRTGLDTQYF	TGTGCCACCTTGTCCCGGACAGGGTTAGATACGCAGTATTTT
NA	TRBJ1-4	14	TRBV10-3	NA	CAISGTGSGEKLFF	TGTGCCATCAGTGGTACAGGATCGGGCGAAAAACTGTTTTTT
NA	TRBJ1-3	14	TRBV6-5	TRBD1	CASSPAGGGNTIYF	TGTGCCAGCAGTCCGGCAGGGGGTGGAAACACCATATATTTT
few	TRBJ2-2	11	TRBV10-2	NA	CASSEHRELFF	TGCGCCAGCAGTGAACACAGGGAGCTGTTTTTT
NA	TRBJ2-1	16	TRBV25-1	TRBD2	CASSPAGGGPLNEQFF	TGTGCCAGCAGCCCGGCGGGAGGGGGCCCCTTGAATGAGCAGTTCTTC
NA	TRBJ2-1	16	TRBV18	TRBD2	CASSPPLAGVKSEQFF	TGTGCCAGCTCACCACCACTAGCGGGGGTTAAGAGTGAGCAGTTCTTC
NA	TRBJ2-7	16	TRBV27	NA	CASSLSPSTGTYEQYF	TGTGCCAGCAGTTTATCGCCTTCGACGGGTACCTACGAGCAGTACTTC
few	TRBJ2-6	14	TRBV6-2/TRBV6-3	NA	CASSLVPGANVLTF	TGTGCCAGCAGCTTGGTTCCCGGGGCCAACGTCCTGACTTTC
NA	TRBJ1-2	13	TRBV27	NA	CASSYIPGQGYTF	TGTGCCAGCAGTTACATTCCAGGGCAAGGCTACACCTTC
NA	TRBJ1-5	13	TRBV7-9	NA	CASSLGTHQPQHF	TGTGCCAGCAGCTTAGGGACGCATCAGCCCCAGCATTTT
NA	TRBJ1-1	14	TRBV6-5	NA	CASSIRGGDTEAFF	TGTGCCAGCAGTATCAGGGGAGGTGACACTGAAGCTTTCTTT
NA	TRBJ1-2	12	TRBV7-9	NA	CASSPRGFGYTF	TGTGCCAGCAGCCCAAGGGGGTTTGGCTACACCTTC
NA	TRBJ2-1	16	TRBV7-2	NA	CASSKASHTGYNEQFF	TGTGCCAGCAGCAAAGCTAGCCACACGGGATACAATGAGCAGTTCTTC
NA	TRBJ2-1	12	TRBV7-9	NA	CASSLGVNEQFF	TGTGCCAGCAGCTTAGGCGTTAATGAGCAGTTCTTC
NA	TRBJ1-5	15	TRBV28	NA	CASGGTLYSNQPQHF	TGTGCCAGCGGGGGGACCCTTTATAGCAATCAGCCCCAGCATTTT
NA	TRBJ2-2	11	TRBV30	NA	CAWGVHGELFF	TGTGCCTGGGGGGTACACGGGGAGCTGTTTTTT
few	TRBJ2-1	17	TRBV5-1	NA	CASSRDFGLSSYNEQFF	TGCGCCAGCAGCCGGGATTTTGGCTTGAGCTCCTACAATGAGCAGTTCTTC
NA	TRBJ1-5	15	TRBV19	NA	CASTDGRRPNQPQHF	TGTGCCAGTACCGACGGCCGGAGGCCCAATCAGCCCCAGCATTTT
NA	TRBJ1-6	13	TRBV7-2	NA	CASSLLVASPLHF	TGTGCCAGCAGCTTACTGGTAGCTTCACCCCTCCACTTT
NA	TRBJ2-5	16	TRBV3-1/TRBV3-2	TRBD1	CASSRSTGAVQETQYF	TGTGCCAGCAGCCGGTCAACAGGGGCTGTCCAAGAGACCCAGTACTTC
once	TRBJ2-1	11	TRBV7-2	NA	CASSLVGEQFF	TGTGCCAGCAGCTTAGTAGGTGAGCAGTTCTTC
NA	TRBJ2-3	16	TRBV7-9	NA	CASSAGDTARTDTQYF	TGTGCCAGCAGCGCAGGGGACACTGCGCGCACAGATACGCAGTATTTT
NA	TRBJ1-4	15	TRBV15	NA	CATSRAGGQGEKLFF	TGTGCCACCAGCAGAGCTGGTGGCCAGGGCGAAAAACTGTTTTTT
few	TRBJ2-7	15	TRBV4-1	TRBD2	CASSSRAGEPYEQYF	TGCGCCAGCAGCTCACGAGCGGGAGAACCCTACGAGCAGTACTTC
NA	TRBJ2-2	15	TRBV5-1	TRBD2	CASSRAGEHTGELFF	TGCGCCAGCTCTCGAGCGGGAGAGCACACCGGGGAGCTGTTTTTT
once	TRBJ2-7	16	TRBV9	NA	CASSAGGGPTSYEQYF	TGTGCCAGCAGCGCAGGAGGGGGACCAACCTCCTACGAGCAGTACTTC
NA	TRBJ1-1	13	TRBV29-1	NA	CSVGGRLNTEAFF	TGCAGCGTTGGGGGTCGGTTGAACACTGAAGCTTTCTTT
NA	TRBJ2-5	15	TRBV18	TRBD2	CASSPPSREGETQYF	TGTGCCAGCTCACCACCGTCCCGGGAGGGAGAGACCCAGTACTTC
few	TRBJ2-7	13	TRBV29-1	TRBD2	CSVVVTSSSEQYF	TGCAGCGTTGTTGTGACTAGCAGCTCCGAGCAGTACTTC
NA	TRBJ1-1	13	TRBV6-6	NA	CASSWEAAPEAFF	TGTGCCAGCAGTTGGGAGGCCGCCCCTGAAGCTTTCTTT
NA	TRBJ1-6	17	TRBV7-3	NA	CASSETAGPGRNSPLHF	TGTGCCAGCAGCGAAACAGCCGGGCCCGGTCGAAATTCACCCCTCCACTTT
NA	TRBJ1-4	14	TRBV2	NA	CATQNGLANEKLFF	TGTGCCACCCAAAACGGCTTAGCTAATGAAAAACTGTTTTTT
NA	TRBJ2-2	18	TRBV19	NA	CARPAPGPTSANTGELFF	TGTGCCAGACCTGCTCCGGGACCTACAAGCGCGAACACCGGGGAGCTGTTTTTT
NA	TRBJ2-7	13	TRBV5-6	NA	CASSPWGRLEQYF	TGTGCCAGCAGCCCATGGGGGCGACTTGAGCAGTACTTC
once	TRBJ1-6	16	TRBV19	NA	CASSMTASSYNSPLHF	TGTGCCAGTAGTATGACAGCGAGCTCCTATAATTCACCCCTCCACTTT